A selection of T cell receptor beta chains follows, all from one sample in a study of control samples from healthy donors and cancer patients. TCRdb's copy holds only in-frame clones and misses some; the assay was immunoSEQ multiplex PCR. The sample carries 70,000 to 80,000 clones, over 85% recorded once. The sample comprised PBMCs. The receptors were gathered from a woman aged 55-69 years with head and neck cancer. CDR3s leave out the opening cysteine and the closing phenylalanine or tryptophan. Some rows mark clone size as missing; the rest say once, few, many or name a class of expanded clone.

clone_size v_call cdr3_aa
. TRBV7-9 ASSPGLAGSSGANVLT
. TRBV9 ASSVDRGAYGYT
. TRBV28 ASSPPGARDEQF
. TRBV7-8 ASSLGTVGELF
once TRBV27 ASAPTGSNQPQH
. TRBV19 ASSSTQRVYQETQY
once TRBV19 ASSFTRDRATEAF
. TRBV6-5 ASGTARTGTQY
. TRBV28 ASSPEVREQY
. TRBV2 ASSRSGGNQPQH
. TRBV28 ASSPSGISTDTQY
once TRBV5-1 ASSLVPGAYNEQF
. TRBV21-1 ASRLIGKEYEQY
. TRBV10-3 AIRVAGGPSEQY
. TRBV9 ASSAGAGRSEQY
few TRBV5-1 ASSLGLGLPYNEQF
once TRBV7-2 ASSAIAGVDGNEQF
. TRBV25-1 ASSESGYGYT
. TRBV9 ASSRQGNYGYT
. TRBV9 ASSVSHGGQGHNEQF
. TRBV3-1/TRBV3-2 ASSPGLGIQY
. TRBV6-2/TRBV6-3 ASSYSAGRSPYEQY
. TRBV11-3 ASSTGGAENTGELF
. TRBV19 ASMRTEGLAGGRAGEQF
. TRBV2 ASSGGRTTDTQY
. TRBV24-1 ATQPGGDYNEQF
once TRBV6-2/TRBV6-3 ASSYIRGRQAAGTQY
. TRBV7-9 ASSNGLAGYTGELF
. TRBV14 ASSQERGVREETQY
. TRBV18 ASSPRGTDSSYNEQF
. TRBV2 ASSPTSGRASGEQF
. TRBV28 ASSLLLGEAF
. TRBV5-8 ASSPSEFGRAF
. TRBV27 ASSLFQGSEQF
. TRBV3-1/TRBV3-2 ASSHLTDLEQF
. TRBV6-1 ASSVLAGDNTGELF
. TRBV30 ACSRGAAGNSPLH
. TRBV19 ASQSSGSTNEKLF
. TRBV29-1 SVESWVVAVAKNIQY
. TRBV9 ASSVGQNNEQF
. TRBV9 ASSGRVGFEQF
. TRBV5-1 ASSLGGVVSIGDEQF
. TRBV6-1 ASSESSGNYNEQF
. TRBV20-1 SASQTENQPQH
. TRBV7-9 ASSLALTANTEAF
. TRBV5-3 ARSSPSRGSYEAF
. TRBV18 ASSPGRINTEAF
once TRBV6-4 ASSESDRNTEAF
. TRBV10-3 AITNMGLAGAREQY
. TRBV29-1 SVASYTQY
. TRBV2 ASSVLAGMDEQY
. TRBV27 ASSSPVPFANTGELF